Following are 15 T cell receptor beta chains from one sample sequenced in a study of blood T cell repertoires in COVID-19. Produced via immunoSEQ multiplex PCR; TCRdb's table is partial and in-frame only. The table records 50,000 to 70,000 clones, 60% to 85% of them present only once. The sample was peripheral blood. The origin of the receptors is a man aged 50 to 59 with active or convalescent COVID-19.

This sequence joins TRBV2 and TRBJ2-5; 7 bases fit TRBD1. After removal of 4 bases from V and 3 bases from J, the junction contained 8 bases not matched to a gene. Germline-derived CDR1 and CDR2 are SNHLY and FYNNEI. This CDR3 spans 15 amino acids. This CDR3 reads CASSVTGTVKETQYF. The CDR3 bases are TGTGCCAGCAGTGTCACCGGGACAGTGAAAGAGACCCAGTACTTC.

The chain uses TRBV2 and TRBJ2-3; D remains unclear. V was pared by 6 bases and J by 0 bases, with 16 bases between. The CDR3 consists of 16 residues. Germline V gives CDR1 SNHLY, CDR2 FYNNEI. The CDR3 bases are TGTGCCAGCAGAAGAAGAAGCACTGCGAGCACAGATACGCAGTATTTT. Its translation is CASRRRSTASTDTQYF.

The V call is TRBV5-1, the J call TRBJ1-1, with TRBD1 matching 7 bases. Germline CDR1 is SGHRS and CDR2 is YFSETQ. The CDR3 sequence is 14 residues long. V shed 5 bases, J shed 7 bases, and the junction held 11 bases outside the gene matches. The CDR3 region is CASSRRQGTVEAFF. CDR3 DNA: TGCGCCAGCAGTCGGAGACAGGGTACGGTTGAAGCTTTCTTT.

Here the CDR3 reads CATSGRRGIYEQYF. As DNA, the CDR3 is TGTGCCACCAGCGGCCGAAGGGGGATCTACGAGCAGTACTTC. J is TRBJ2-7 and V is TRBV15, with D maybe TRBD1 (6 bases). The CDR3 loop spans 14 amino acids. Germline lookup yields CDR1 LNHNV and CDR2 YYDKDF (reference sequence). Trimming stripped 5 bases from V and 3 bases from J, with 14 bases between.

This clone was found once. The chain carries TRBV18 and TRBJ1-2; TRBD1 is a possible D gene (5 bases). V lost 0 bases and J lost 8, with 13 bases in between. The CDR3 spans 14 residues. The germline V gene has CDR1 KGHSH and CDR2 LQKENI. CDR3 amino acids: CASSPPSQGRGYTF. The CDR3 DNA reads TGTGCCAGCTCACCACCTAGTCAGGGAAGAGGCTACACCTTC.

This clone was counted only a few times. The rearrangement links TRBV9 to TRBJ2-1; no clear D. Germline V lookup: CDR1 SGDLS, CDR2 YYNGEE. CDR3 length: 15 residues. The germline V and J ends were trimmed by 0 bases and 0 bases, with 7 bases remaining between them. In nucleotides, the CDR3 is TGTGCCAGCAGCGTAGAGACGGGCTCCTACAATGAGCAGTTCTTC. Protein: CASSVETGSYNEQFF.

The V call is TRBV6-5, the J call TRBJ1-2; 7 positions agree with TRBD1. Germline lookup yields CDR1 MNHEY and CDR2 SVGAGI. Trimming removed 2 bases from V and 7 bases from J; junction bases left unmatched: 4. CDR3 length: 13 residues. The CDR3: CASSYRGLGGYTF. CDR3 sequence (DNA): TGTGCCAGCAGTTACAGGGGGCTGGGTGGCTACACCTTC.

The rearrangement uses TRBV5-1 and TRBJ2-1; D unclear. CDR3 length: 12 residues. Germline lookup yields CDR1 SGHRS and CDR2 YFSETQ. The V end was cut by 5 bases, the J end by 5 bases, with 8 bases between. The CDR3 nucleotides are TGCGCCAGCAGTCTTTTCGACAATGAGCAGTTCTTC. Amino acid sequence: CASSLFDNEQFF.

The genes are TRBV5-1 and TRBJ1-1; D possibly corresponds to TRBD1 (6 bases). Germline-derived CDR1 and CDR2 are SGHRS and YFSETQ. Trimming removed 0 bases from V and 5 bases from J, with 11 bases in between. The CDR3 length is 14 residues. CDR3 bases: TGCGCCAGCAGCTTGGAACAGGGCCGAACTGAAGCTTTCTTT. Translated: CASSLEQGRTEAFF.

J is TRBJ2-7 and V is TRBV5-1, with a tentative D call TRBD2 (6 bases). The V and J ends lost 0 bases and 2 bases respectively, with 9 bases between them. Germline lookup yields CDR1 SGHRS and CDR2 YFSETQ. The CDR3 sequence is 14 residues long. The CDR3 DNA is TGCGCCAGCAGCTTGGCAACTAGCCCCTACGAGCAGTACTTC. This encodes CASSLATSPYEQYF.

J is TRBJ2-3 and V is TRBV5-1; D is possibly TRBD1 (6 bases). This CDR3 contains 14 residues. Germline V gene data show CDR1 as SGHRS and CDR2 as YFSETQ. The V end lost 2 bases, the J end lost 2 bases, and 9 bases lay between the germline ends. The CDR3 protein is CASSLGQNTDTQYF. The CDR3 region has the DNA TGCGCCAGCAGCTTAGGACAGAACACAGATACGCAGTATTTT. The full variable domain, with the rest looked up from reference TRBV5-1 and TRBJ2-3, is KAGVTQTPRYLIKTRGQQVTLSCSPISGHRSVSWYQQTPGQGLQFLFEYFSETQRNKGNFPGRFSGRQFSNSRSEMNVSTLELGDSALYLCASSLGQNTDTQYFGPGTRLTVL.

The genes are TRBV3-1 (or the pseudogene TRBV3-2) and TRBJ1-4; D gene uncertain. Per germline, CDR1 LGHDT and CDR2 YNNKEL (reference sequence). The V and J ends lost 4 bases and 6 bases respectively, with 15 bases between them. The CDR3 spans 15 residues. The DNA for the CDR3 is TGTGCCAGCAGCCTAGTACGGCTTGGGCATGAAAAACTGTTTTTT. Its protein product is CASSLVRLGHEKLFF.

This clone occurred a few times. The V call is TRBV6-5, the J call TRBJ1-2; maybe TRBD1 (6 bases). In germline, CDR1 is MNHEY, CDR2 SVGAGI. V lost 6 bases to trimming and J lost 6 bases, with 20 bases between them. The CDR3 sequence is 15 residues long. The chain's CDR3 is CASSRSRDKGDGYTF. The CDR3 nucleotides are TGTGCCAGCAGCAGATCCCGGGACAAGGGAGATGGCTACACCTTC.

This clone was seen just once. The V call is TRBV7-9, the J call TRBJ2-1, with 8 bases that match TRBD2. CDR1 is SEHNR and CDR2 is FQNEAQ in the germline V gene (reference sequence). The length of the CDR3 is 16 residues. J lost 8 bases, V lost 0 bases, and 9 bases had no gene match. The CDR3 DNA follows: TGTGCCAGCAGCTTAGCCCTTAGCGGGGCCCAAGATGAGCAGTTCTTC. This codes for CASSLALSGAQDEQFF. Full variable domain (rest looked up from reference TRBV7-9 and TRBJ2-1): DTGVSQNPRHKITKRGQNVTFRCDPISEHNRLYWYRQTLGQGPEFLTYFQNEAQLEKSRLLSDRFSAERPKGSFSTLEIQRTEQGDSAMYLCASSLALSGAQDEQFFGPGTRLTVL.

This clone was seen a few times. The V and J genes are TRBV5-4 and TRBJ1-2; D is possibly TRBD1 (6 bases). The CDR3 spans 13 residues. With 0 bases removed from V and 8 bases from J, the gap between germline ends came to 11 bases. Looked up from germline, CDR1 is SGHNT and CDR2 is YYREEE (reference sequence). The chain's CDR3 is CASSLEQGFGYTF. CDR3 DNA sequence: TGTGCCAGCAGCTTGGAACAGGGCTTCGGCTACACCTTC.